This T cell receptor beta chain was retrieved from a study of blood T cell repertoires in COVID-19. In the study overall: Spain, Italy and the United States supplied samples that represented acute and convalescent COVID-19.

Assay used: immunoSEQ multiplex PCR; TCRdb lists only in-frame clones, some missing. The sample has around 97,000 clones, roughly nine tenths seen once. This receptor was obtained from a woman aged 80 or older in a cohort sampled during active COVID-19. Sequenced: peripheral blood.

Here the CDR3 DNA reads TGTGCCAGCAGCTTCGACAGTCATCAGCCCCAGCATTTT. Translation gives CASSFDSHQPQHF. This chain joins TRBV7-9 and TRBJ1-5; D might be TRBD1 (5 bases). Germline V gene lookup returns CDR1 SEHNR and CDR2 FQNEAQ (reference sequence). Deletions cut 3 bases from V and 5 bases from J, with 8 bases between. The CDR3 loop spans 13 amino acids. Full variable domain (rest looked up from reference TRBV7-9 and TRBJ1-5): DTGVSQNPRHKITKRGQNVTFRCDPISEHNRLYWYRQTLGQGPEFLTYFQNEAQLEKSRLLSDRFSAERPKGSFSTLEIQRTEQGDSAMYLCASSFDSHQPQHFGDGTRLSIL.